This T cell receptor beta chain originates from a study of OX40 agonist ivuxolimab in advanced cancers. Study context: Hepatocellular carcinoma, melanoma, renal cell or head and neck cancer was diagnosed in the dose-escalation patients. Averaging 60 years in age, with a range of roughly 23 to 80, the cohort was around 83% male. Two cutaneous melanoma patients and one hepatocellular carcinoma patient, three in all, had partial responses.

This clone was detected only once. V lost 5 bases to trimming and J lost 3 bases; unmatched junction nucleotides: 15. The CDR3 contains 17 residues. The germline V gene encodes CDR1 MDHEN and CDR2 SYDVKM. Here immunoSEQ multiplex PCR was the method, and the copy in TCRdb shows in-frame clones only, minus some. The data hold more than 75,000 clones, with under 90% observed a single time. The sample was CD4+ or CD8+ T cells sorted from blood, taken in a trial of the OX40 agonist ivuxolimab. The clonotype comes from an adult with an advanced solid tumor such as melanoma, head and neck, liver or kidney cancer. The V and J genes are TRBV28 and TRBJ1-2; the match to TRBD1 covers 7 bases. The CDR3 loop reads CASSPGTVSGLHYGYTF. CDR3 coding DNA: TGTGCCAGCAGTCCGGGGACAGTCTCCGGGTTGCACTATGGCTACACCTTC.